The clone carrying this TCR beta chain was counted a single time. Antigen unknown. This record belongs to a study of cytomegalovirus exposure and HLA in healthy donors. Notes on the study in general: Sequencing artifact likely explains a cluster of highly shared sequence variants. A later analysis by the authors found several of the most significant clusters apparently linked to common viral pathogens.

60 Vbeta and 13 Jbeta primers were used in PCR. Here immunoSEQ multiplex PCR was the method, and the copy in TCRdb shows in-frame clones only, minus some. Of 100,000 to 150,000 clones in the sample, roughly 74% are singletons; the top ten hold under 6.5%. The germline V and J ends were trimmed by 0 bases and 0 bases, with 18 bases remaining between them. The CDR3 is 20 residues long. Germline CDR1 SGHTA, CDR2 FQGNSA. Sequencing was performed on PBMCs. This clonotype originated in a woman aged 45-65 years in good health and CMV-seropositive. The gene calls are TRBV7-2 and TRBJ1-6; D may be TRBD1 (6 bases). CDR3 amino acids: CASSLAGGLTASSYNSPLHF. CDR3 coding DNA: TGTGCCAGCAGCTTAGCGGGGGGGCTGACGGCGAGCTCCTATAATTCACCCCTCCACTTT.